The rows below give T cell receptor beta chains drawn from one sample of a study of T cells after yellow fever vaccination. TCRdb used MiXCR to reprocess the 5' RACE reads, holding one entry per CDR3 protein. Of roughly 65,000 distinct CDR3 sequences detected, around 6.2% appear once; the ten largest clones hold over 2%. The source material was CD4+ T cells sorted from PBMCs, sampled roughly 14 days after the first yellow fever vaccination. These receptors were collected from a man younger than 30 who received the YFV17D yellow fever vaccine. Both conserved end residues are part of each CDR3. D genes are given only for firm matches. Not every row has a clone size; where given, it reads once, few, many or a size class.

>14|TRBJ1-5|TRBD1|TRBV6-1|few
CASSQQGPDQPQHF
TGTGCCAGCAGTCAACAGGGGCCGGATCAGCCCCAGCATTTT
>16|TRBJ1-4|.|TRBV6-1|many
CASSDGGALRTEKLFF
TGTGCCAGCAGCGATGGGGGGGCGCTTCGGACTGAAAAACTGTTTTTT
>16|TRBJ2-3|.|TRBV5-1|many
CASSLSGTYSTDTQYF
TGCGCCAGCAGCCTATCCGGGACTTATAGCACAGATACGCAGTATTTT
>15|TRBJ1-2|TRBD1|TRBV24-1|many
CATLPGQGLDYGYTF
TGTGCCACTCTACCGGGACAGGGACTCGACTATGGCTACACCTTC
>16|TRBJ2-6|.|TRBV20-1|many
CSVPEGSVSGANVLTF
TGCAGTGTCCCCGAGGGCAGCGTATCTGGGGCCAACGTCCTGACTTTC
>14|TRBJ1-6|.|TRBV10-3|many
CAISEVGENSPLHF
TGTGCCATCAGTGAGGTCGGGGAGAATTCACCCCTCCACTTT
>13|TRBJ2-5|.|TRBV18|many
CASSRDLQETQYF
TGTGCCAGCTCCCGGGACCTCCAAGAGACCCAGTACTTC
>16|TRBJ2-2|TRBD2|TRBV20-1|many
CSAHNRLAGLTGELFF
TGCAGTGCCCACAATAGACTAGCGGGGCTCACCGGGGAGCTGTTTTTT
>15|TRBJ2-5|TRBD1|TRBV5-1|many
CASSKTPGTEETQYF
TGCGCCAGCAGCAAAACCCCCGGGACAGAAGAGACCCAGTACTTC
>15|TRBJ1-6|TRBD1|TRBV5-6|many
CASNLRGTGGSPLHF
TGTGCCAGCAACTTGAGAGGGACAGGGGGTTCACCCCTCCACTTT
>16|TRBJ2-5|.|TRBV5-1|many
CASSLGQSTEKETQYF
TGCGCCAGCAGCTTGGGACAGTCCACGGAGAAAGAGACCCAGTACTTC
>14|TRBJ2-1|TRBD2|TRBV11-1|many
CASRRTSGGLEQFF
TGTGCCAGCAGACGGACTAGCGGGGGTCTTGAGCAGTTCTTC
>14|TRBJ2-2|.|TRBV4-3|.
CASSKSDLTGELFF
TGCGCCAGCAGCAAGTCGGACCTCACCGGGGAGCTGTTTTTT
>13|TRBJ2-5|.|TRBV7-9|many
CASSPRAQETQYF
TGTGCCAGCAGCCCTAGAGCCCAAGAGACCCAGTACTTC
>12|TRBJ2-5|.|TRBV14|many
CASSQVYGTQYF
TGTGCCAGCAGCCAAGTGTATGGGACCCAGTACTTC
>13|TRBJ1-2|TRBD1|TRBV6-1|many
CASRGNRGDGYTF
TGTGCCAGCAGGGGGAACAGGGGTGATGGCTACACCTTC
>14|TRBJ2-2|.|TRBV5-1|many
CASSLVLDPGELFF
TGCGCCAGCAGCTTGGTACTAGATCCCGGGGAGCTGTTTTTT
>18|TRBJ2-5|.|TRBV12-3/TRBV12-4|.
CASRTTGPGLAAFGTQYF
TGTGCCAGCAGGACGACAGGGCCAGGACTAGCTGCGTTCGGGACCCAGTACTTC
>14|TRBJ2-3|TRBD2|TRBV29-1|many
CSTSTGGSTDTQYF
TGCAGCACTTCTACGGGGGGGTCCACAGATACGCAGTATTTT
>15|TRBJ1-4|.|TRBV20-1|many
CSARDRAAGYEKLFF
TGCAGTGCTAGAGATCGGGCTGCAGGGTACGAAAAACTGTTTTTT
>11|TRBJ2-1|TRBD1|TRBV29-1|many
CSVDSGTVQFF
TGCAGCGTTGACTCCGGGACAGTGCAGTTCTTC
>13|TRBJ2-7|.|TRBV12-3/TRBV12-4|many
CASSLARGYEQYF
TGTGCCAGCAGTTTAGCGCGGGGTTACGAGCAGTACTTC
>17|TRBJ2-7|.|TRBV20-1|many
CSARDTNLGWGRYEQYF
TGCAGTGCTAGAGATACGAACTTAGGTTGGGGGCGATACGAGCAGTACTTC
>13|TRBJ1-1|.|TRBV27|many
CASSRYANTEAFF
TGTGCCAGCAGCCGGTATGCGAACACTGAAGCTTTCTTT
>14|TRBJ2-1|.|TRBV10-3|many
CAITYSDIYNEQFF
TGTGCCATCACCTATAGTGATATCTACAATGAGCAGTTCTTC